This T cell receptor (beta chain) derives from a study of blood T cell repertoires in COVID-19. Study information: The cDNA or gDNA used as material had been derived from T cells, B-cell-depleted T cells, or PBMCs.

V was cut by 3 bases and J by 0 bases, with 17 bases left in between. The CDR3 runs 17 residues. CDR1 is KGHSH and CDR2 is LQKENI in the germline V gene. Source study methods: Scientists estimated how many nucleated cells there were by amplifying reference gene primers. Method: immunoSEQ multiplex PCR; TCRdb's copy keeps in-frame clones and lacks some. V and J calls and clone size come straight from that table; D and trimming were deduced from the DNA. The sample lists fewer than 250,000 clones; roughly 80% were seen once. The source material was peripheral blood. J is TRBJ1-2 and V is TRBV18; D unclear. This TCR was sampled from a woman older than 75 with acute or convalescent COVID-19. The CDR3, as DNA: TGTGCCAGCTCACCGAAAGCGGACGGACTCGCTAACTATGGCTACACCTTC. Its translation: CASSPKADGLANYGYTF.